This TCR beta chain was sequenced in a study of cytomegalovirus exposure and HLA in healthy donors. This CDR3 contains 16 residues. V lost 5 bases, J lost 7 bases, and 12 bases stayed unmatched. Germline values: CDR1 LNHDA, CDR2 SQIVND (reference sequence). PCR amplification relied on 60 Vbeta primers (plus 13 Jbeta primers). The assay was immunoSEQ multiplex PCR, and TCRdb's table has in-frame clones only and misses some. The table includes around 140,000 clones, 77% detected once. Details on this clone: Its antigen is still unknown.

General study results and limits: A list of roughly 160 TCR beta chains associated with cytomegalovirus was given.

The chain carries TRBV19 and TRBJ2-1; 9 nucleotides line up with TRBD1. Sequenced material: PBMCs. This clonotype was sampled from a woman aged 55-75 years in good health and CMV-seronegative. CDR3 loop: CASSVQTGGIINEQFF. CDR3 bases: TGTGCCAGTAGTGTTCAGACAGGGGGTATTATAAATGAGCAGTTCTTC.